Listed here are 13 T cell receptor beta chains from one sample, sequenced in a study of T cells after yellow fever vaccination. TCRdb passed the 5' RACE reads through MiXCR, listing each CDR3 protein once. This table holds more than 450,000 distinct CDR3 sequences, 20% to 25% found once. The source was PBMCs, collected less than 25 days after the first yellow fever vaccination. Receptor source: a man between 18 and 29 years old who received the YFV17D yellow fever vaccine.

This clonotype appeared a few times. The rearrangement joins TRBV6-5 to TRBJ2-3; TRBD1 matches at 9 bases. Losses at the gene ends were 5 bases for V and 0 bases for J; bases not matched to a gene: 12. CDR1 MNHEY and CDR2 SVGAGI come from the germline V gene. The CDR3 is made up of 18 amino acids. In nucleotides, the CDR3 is TGTGCCAGCAGTCAGCTCGCGGGACAGGGATTTAGCACAGATACGCAGTATTTT. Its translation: CASSQLAGQGFSTDTQYF.

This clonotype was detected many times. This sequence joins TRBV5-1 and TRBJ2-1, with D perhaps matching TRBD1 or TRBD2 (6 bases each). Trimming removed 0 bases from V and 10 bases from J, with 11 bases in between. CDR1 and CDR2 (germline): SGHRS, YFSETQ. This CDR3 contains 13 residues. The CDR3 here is CASSLGGAPEQFF. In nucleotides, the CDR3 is TGCGCCAGCAGCTTGGGGGGGGCCCCGGAGCAGTTCTTC.

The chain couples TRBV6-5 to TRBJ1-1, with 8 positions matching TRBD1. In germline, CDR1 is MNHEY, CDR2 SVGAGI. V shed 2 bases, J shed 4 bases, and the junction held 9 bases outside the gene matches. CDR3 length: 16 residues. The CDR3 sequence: CASSYRTGYLATEAFF. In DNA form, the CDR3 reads TGTGCCAGCAGTTACAGGACAGGGTACCTTGCCACTGAAGCTTTCTTT.

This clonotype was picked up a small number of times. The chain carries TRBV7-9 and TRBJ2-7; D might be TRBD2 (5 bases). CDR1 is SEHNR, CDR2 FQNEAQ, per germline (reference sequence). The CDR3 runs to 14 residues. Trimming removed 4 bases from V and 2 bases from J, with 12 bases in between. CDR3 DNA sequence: TGTGCCAGCAGCTCGCGGACGGGAACCTACGAGCAGTACTTC. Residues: CASSSRTGTYEQYF.

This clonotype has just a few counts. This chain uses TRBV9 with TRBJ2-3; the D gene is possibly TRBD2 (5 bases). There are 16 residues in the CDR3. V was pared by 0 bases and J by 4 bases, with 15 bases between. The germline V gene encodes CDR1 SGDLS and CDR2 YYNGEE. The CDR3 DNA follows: TGTGCCAGCAGCGTAGGCTCTGGGAGTGAAGCAGATACGCAGTATTTT. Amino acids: CASSVGSGSEADTQYF.

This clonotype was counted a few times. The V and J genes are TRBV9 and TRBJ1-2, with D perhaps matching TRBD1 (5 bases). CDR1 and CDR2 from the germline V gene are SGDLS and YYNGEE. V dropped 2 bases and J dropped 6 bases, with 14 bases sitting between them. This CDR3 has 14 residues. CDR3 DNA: TGTGCCAGCAGCGTTGACCAGGGACGTGATGGCTACACCTTC. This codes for CASSVDQGRDGYTF.

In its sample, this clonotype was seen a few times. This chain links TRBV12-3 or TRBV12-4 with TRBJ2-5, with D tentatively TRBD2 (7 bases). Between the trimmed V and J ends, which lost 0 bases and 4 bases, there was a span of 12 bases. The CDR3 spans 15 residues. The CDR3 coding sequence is TGTGCCAGCAGTTTAGCGGGGGGGCCGCGAGAGACCCAGTACTTC. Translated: CASSLAGGPRETQYF.

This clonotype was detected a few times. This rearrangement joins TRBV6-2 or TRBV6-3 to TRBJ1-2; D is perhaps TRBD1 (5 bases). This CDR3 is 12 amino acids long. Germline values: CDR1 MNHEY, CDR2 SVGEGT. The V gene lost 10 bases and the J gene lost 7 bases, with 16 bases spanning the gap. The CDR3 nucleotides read TGTGCCACCCGGGGGGACGGAGTTGGCTACACCTTC. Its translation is CATRGDGVGYTF.

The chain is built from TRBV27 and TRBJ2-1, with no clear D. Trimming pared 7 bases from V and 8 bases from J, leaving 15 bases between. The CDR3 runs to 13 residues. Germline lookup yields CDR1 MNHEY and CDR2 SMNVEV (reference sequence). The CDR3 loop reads CASNTFLGDEQFF. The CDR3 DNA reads TGTGCCAGCAATACTTTCCTAGGAGATGAGCAGTTCTTC.

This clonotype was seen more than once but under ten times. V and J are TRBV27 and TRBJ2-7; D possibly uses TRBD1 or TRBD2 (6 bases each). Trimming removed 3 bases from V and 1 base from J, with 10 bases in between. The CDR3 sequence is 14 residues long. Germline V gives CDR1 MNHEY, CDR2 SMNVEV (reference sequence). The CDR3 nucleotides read TGTGCCAGCAGTTTTCGGGGGCCGTCCTACGAGCAGTACTTC. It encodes CASSFRGPSYEQYF.

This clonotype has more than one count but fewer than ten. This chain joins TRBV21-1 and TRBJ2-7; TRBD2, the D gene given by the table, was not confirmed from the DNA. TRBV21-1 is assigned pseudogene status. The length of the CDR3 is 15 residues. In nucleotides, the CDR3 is TGTGCCAGCATTCCGCCGGGACTAGTCCCATCCGAGCAGTACTTC. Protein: CASIPPGLVPSEQYF.

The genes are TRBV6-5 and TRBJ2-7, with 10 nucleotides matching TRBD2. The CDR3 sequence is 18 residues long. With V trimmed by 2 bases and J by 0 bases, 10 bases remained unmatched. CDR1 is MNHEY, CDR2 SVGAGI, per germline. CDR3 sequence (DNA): TGTGCCAGCAGTTACCAAACTAGCGGGGACTTAAGCTCCTACGAGCAGTACTTC. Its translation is CASSYQTSGDLSSYEQYF.

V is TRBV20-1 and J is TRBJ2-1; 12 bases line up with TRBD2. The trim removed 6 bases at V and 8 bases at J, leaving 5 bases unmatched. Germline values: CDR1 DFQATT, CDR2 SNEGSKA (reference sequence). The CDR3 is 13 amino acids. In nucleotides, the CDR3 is TGCAGTGCCGGACTAGCGGGGAAACATGAGCAGTTCTTC. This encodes CSAGLAGKHEQFF.